This section outlines one T cell receptor beta chain sequence together with its context. V dropped 4 bases and J dropped 8; count of bases not matched to a gene: 12. In germline, CDR1 is SEHNR, CDR2 FQNEAQ (reference sequence). This CDR3 has 15 amino acids. This sample is drawn from a study of shared clonotypes between healthy human individuals. Each sample came from a Caucasian adult donor living in Nashville, Tennessee. Using immunoSEQ multiplex PCR, the repertoire was profiled, and TCRdb retains in-frame clones only, with some absent. The sample includes about 1.1 million clones, 78% of them seen just once.

The sample comprised memory CD4+ T cells from PBMCs. The subset: CD45RA-negative fraction. The V and J genes are TRBV7-9 and TRBJ2-3, with 7 bases identical to TRBD1. The clonotype was recovered from a man younger than 35 in good health. Some clones in this sample may be carry-over from other donors' samples. CDR3 region: CASSSRDRQFRTQYF. CDR3 nucleotides: TGTGCCAGCAGCTCCCGGGACAGACAATTTCGTACGCAGTATTTT.